Listed here are 14 T cell receptor beta chains from one sample, sequenced in a study of blood T cell repertoires in COVID-19. The repertoire was sequenced with immunoSEQ multiplex PCR; TCRdb's copy has only in-frame clones and lacks some. The sample has a few hundred thousand clones; approximately 88% are singletons. Sequencing was carried out using peripheral blood. These TCRs come from a man between 45 and 60 years old with acute or convalescent COVID-19.

This clone was found once. CDR3 residues: CASSVWTGGNEKLFF. The CDR3 DNA is TGTGCCAGCAGCGTCTGGACAGGGGGAAATGAAAAACTGTTTTTT. V gene TRBV9 combines with J gene TRBJ1-4; 10 bases map to TRBD1. Trimming took 2 bases from V and 5 from J; bases not matched to a gene: 3. There are 15 residues in the CDR3. The germline V gene encodes CDR1 SGDLS and CDR2 YYNGEE. The whole variable domain, filled in from reference TRBV9 and TRBJ1-4, reads DSGVTQTPKHLITATGQRVTLRCSPRSGDLSVYWYQQSLDQGLQFLIQYYNGEERAKGNILERFSAQQFPDLHSELNLSSLELGDSALYFCASSVWTGGNEKLFFGSGTQLSVL.

The chain is built from TRBV3-1 (or the pseudogene TRBV3-2) and TRBJ2-5; tentatively, D is TRBD1 (5 bases). The germline gives CDR1 LGHDT, CDR2 YNNKEL (reference sequence). The CDR3 totals 15 residues. Trimming removed 1 base at V and 5 bases at J, with 14 bases between. The CDR3 DNA sequence: TGTGCCAGCAGCCAAGGGCTGGGCAGGGCCGAGACCCAGTACTTC. Its protein product is CASSQGLGRAETQYF.

This chain links TRBV11-2 with TRBJ2-2; the match to TRBD2 covers 9 bases. Germline V CDR1 and CDR2: SGHAT, FQNNGV. The CDR3 has 18 amino acids. Losses at the gene ends were 4 bases for V and 1 base for J; bases not matched to a gene: 10. The CDR3 nucleotides are TGTGCCAGCAGCTCCCCGGGTAGCGGGGGCCTGAACACCGGGGAGCTGTTTTTT. Its protein is CASSSPGSGGLNTGELFF.

The chain links TRBV30 to TRBJ1-5; D is unresolved. The CDR3 has 14 residues. CDR1 and CDR2 from the germline V gene are GTSNPN and SVGIG (reference sequence). V dropped 0 bases and J dropped 4 bases, with 10 bases sitting between them. The CDR3 here is CAWSVLGRNQPQHF. The DNA of the CDR3 is TGTGCCTGGAGTGTACTGGGCAGAAATCAGCCCCAGCATTTT.

This clone was recorded only once. J is TRBJ1-5 and V is TRBV5-1, with a tentative D call TRBD1 (6 bases). CDR3 length equals 14 residues. Germline V CDR1 and CDR2: SGHRS, YFSETQ. V was pared by 4 bases and J by 6 bases, with 14 bases between. CDR3 residues: CASSAGQYGQPQHF. CDR3 nucleotides: TGCGCCAGCAGCGCCGGACAGTACGGTCAGCCCCAGCATTTT.

Regarding this clone: Other DNA sequences within the sample encode an identical CDR3. V usage is TRBV6-5 and J usage is TRBJ1-1; TRBD1 is a possible D gene (5 bases). Trimming pared 4 bases from V and 5 bases from J, leaving 8 bases between. Germline V gene sequence: CDR1 MNHEY, CDR2 SVGAGI. CDR3 size: 12 residues. CDR3 nucleotide sequence: TGTGCCAGCAGTTCAAGGGGTACTGAAGCTTTCTTT. Translation: CASSSRGTEAFF.

CDR3 in amino acids: CASSPSGELAFF. Written as DNA, the CDR3 is TGCGCCAGCAGCCCCTCGGGGGAATTGGCTTTCTTT. The chain uses TRBV5-1 and TRBJ1-1, with D maybe TRBD1 (5 bases). The CDR3 spans 12 residues. V was cut by 4 bases and J by 11 bases, with 15 bases left in between. CDR1 is SGHRS, CDR2 YFSETQ, per germline.

This sequence joins TRBV7-8 and TRBJ1-4; 9 nucleotides match TRBD1. Per germline, CDR1 SGHVS and CDR2 FQNEAQ. V was pared by 2 bases and J by 2 bases, with 12 bases of the junction left unmatched. The CDR3 runs to 19 residues. The CDR3 nucleotides read TGTGCCAGCAGCTTATTCATTGGACAGGGGAGCACGACTAATGAAAAACTGTTTTTT. Protein product: CASSLFIGQGSTTNEKLFF.

The chain carries TRBV3-1 (or the pseudogene TRBV3-2) and TRBJ2-7; 9 nucleotides agree with TRBD1. The CDR3 has 14 residues. Germline CDR1 LGHDT, CDR2 YNNKEL (reference sequence). J gave up 3 bases and V 8 bases, and 8 bases lay outside the gene matches. The CDR3 sequence: CASGPGQGDYEQYF. The DNA of the CDR3 is TGTGCCAGCGGACCGGGACAGGGCGACTACGAGCAGTACTTC.

V usage is TRBV18 and J usage is TRBJ2-1, with TRBD2 as a possible D gene (7 bases). Germline V lookup: CDR1 KGHSH, CDR2 LQKENI. Trimming took off 3 bases at V and 7 bases at J, with 16 bases between the two ends. The CDR3 contains 15 residues. CDR3 sequence reads: CASSPLGGAKNEQFF. CDR3 bases: TGTGCCAGCTCACCTCTAGGGGGGGCCAAGAATGAGCAGTTCTTC.

This chain joins TRBV5-4 and TRBJ2-5; 13 bases agree with TRBD2. CDR1 and CDR2 (germline): SGHNT, YYREEE (reference sequence). The CDR3 totals 16 residues. J gave up 2 bases and V 0 bases, and 1 base lay outside the gene matches. CDR3 nucleotide sequence: TGTGCCAGCAGCTTGGTGGGACTAGCGGGGCAAGAGACCCAGTACTTC. This sequence encodes CASSLVGLAGQETQYF.

This clone was observed a single time. This sequence joins TRBV2 and TRBJ2-1, with a tentative D call TRBD1 (6 bases). CDR1 and CDR2 from the germline V gene are SNHLY and FYNNEI. The CDR3 is made up of 13 amino acids. With 6 bases removed from V and 4 bases from J, the gap between germline ends came to 10 bases. The CDR3 nucleotides read TGTGCCAGCAGGGCGACAGGATACAATGAGCAGTTCTTC. This gives the protein CASRATGYNEQFF.

This clone came up once. The V gene is TRBV27, the J gene TRBJ1-1; D gene ambiguous. Trimming removed 3 bases at V and 5 bases at J, with 10 bases between. This CDR3 comprises 13 residues. The germline CDR1 and CDR2 sequences are MNHEY and SMNVEV (reference sequence). CDR3 amino acids: CASSFSPGTEAFF. The CDR3 DNA sequence: TGTGCCAGCAGTTTCAGTCCGGGGACTGAAGCTTTCTTT.

The chain combines TRBV27 with TRBJ1-6, with 9 nucleotides matching TRBD1. The CDR3 consists of 15 residues. V shed 5 bases, J shed 10 bases, and the junction held 9 bases outside the gene matches. Germline V lookup: CDR1 MNHEY, CDR2 SMNVEV (reference sequence). The CDR3 DNA sequence: TGTGCCAGCAGTCTAACCGGGACAGGGTCATCACCCCTCCACTTT. The encoded protein is CASSLTGTGSSPLHF.